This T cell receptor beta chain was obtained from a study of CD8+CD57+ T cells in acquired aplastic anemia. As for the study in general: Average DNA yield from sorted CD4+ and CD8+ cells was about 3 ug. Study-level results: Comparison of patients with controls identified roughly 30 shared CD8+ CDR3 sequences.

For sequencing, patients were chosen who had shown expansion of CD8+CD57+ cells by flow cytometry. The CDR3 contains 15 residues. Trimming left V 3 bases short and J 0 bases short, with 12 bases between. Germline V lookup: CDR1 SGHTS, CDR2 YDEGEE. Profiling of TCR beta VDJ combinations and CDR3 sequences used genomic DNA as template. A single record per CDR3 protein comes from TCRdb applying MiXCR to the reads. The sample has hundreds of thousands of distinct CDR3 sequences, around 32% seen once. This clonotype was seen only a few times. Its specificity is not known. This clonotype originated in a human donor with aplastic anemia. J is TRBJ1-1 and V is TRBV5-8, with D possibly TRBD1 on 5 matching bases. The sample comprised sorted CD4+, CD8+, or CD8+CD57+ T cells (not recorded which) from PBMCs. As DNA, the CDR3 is TGTGCCAGCAGCTACAGACAGTCCATGAACACTGAAGCTTTCTTT. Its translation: CASSYRQSMNTEAFF.